This T cell receptor (beta chain) was captured by sequencing in a study of T cell repertoires in cytomegalovirus infection. The CDR3 runs 13 residues. Trimming took 3 bases from V and 8 from J, leaving 16 bases between them. Germline CDR1 reads DFQATT; CDR2 reads SNEGSKA (reference sequence). TCRdb passed the reads through MiXCR, listing each CDR3 protein once. The data contain more than 200,000 distinct CDR3 sequences, approximately 8.3% of them singletons. This receptor was taken from a human donor in good health (CMV status not recorded). Some clones in this sample may be carry-over from other donors' samples. Sequenced sample: PBMCs. The chain carries TRBV20-1 and TRBJ1-2; perhaps TRBD1 as D (5 bases). The CDR3 DNA follows: TGCAGTGCTAGCTTCGGCCAGGGCGGAGGCTACACCTTC. Amino acids: CSASFGQGGGYTF.